These 21 T cell receptor beta chains share one sample of origin, sequenced in a study of CXCR3-negative and CXCR3-positive naive CD8 T cells. General study points: More hydrophobic TRB CDR3s were found in CXCR3-positive naive cells than in CXCR3-negative naive cells.

Preparation of TRB cDNA libraries relied on 5' RACE carrying UMI labels. TCRdb derives one entry per CDR3 protein from the 5' RACE reads, leaving out DNA. This table lists about 92,000 distinct CDR3 sequences. No antigen has been assigned to these receptors. Specimen: naive CXCR3+ CD8+ T cells from blood. The subset was: CD45RO-CCR7+CD27+CD95- naive CD8+ T cells expressing CXCR3 (TNR3+). The origin of the receptors is a human donor in good health. Some clones in this sample may be carry-over from other donors' samples.

The chain carries TRBV28 and TRBJ2-3. Germline-derived CDR1 and CDR2 are MDHEN and SYDVKM. The CDR3 consists of 11 residues. The CDR3 loop reads CASSTTDTQYF.

This chain links TRBV12-5 with TRBJ2-1; the TCRdb D gene call, TRBD2, has no DNA to confirm it. This CDR3 is built from 12 residues. In germline, CDR1 is LGHNT, CDR2 FRNRAP. CDR3 sequence: CASGWGESEQFF.

The chain links TRBV15 to TRBJ1-5; without DNA, the TCRdb call of TRBD1 cannot be checked. CDR1 LNHNV and CDR2 YYDKDF come from the germline V gene (reference sequence). CDR3 size: 13 residues. This CDR3 is CATAGQRVVPQHF.

CDR3 loop: CASKEAGGYEQYF. The chain combines TRBV28 with TRBJ2-7; no DNA is available, so the TRBD1 call from TCRdb remains unchecked. The germline V gene encodes CDR1 MDHEN and CDR2 SYDVKM. The CDR3 length is 13 residues. The full variable domain, its missing parts supplied by reference TRBV28 and TRBJ2-7, is DVKVTQSSRYLVKRTGEKVFLECVQDMDHENMFWYRQDPGLGLRLIYFSYDVKMKEKGDIPEGYSVSREKKERFSLILESASTNQTSMYLCASKEAGGYEQYFGPGTRLTVT.

V gene TRBV6-5 combines with J gene TRBJ2-1; the TCRdb call, TRBD1, lacks DNA for checking. The CDR3 extends over 16 amino acids. The germline V gene encodes CDR1 MNHEY and CDR2 SVGAGI. The CDR3 loop reads CASSGSGTRSYNEQFF.

V is TRBV28 and J is TRBJ1-1. This CDR3 contains 13 residues. Germline V gene data show CDR1 as MDHEN and CDR2 as SYDVKM. This CDR3 is CASSHRGYTEAFF.

The chain uses TRBV7-6 and TRBJ1-1; without DNA, the TCRdb call of TRBD1 cannot be checked. The CDR3 length is 16 residues. Germline loops: CDR1 SGHVS, CDR2 FNYEAQ. CDR3 region: CASSDGQGGTMTEAFF.

The rearrangement uses TRBV28 and TRBJ2-7; without DNA, the TCRdb call of TRBD1 cannot be checked. Germline CDR1 reads MDHEN; CDR2 reads SYDVKM. The CDR3 sequence is 16 residues long. The CDR3 sequence is CASSFGWSPSSYEQYF.

V is TRBV3-1 and J is TRBJ1-5; TCRdb calls TRBD1, which cannot be checked without DNA. Germline V lookup: CDR1 LGHDT, CDR2 YNNKEL (reference sequence). CDR3 size: 15 residues. CDR3 sequence: CASSPSGTGNQPQHF.

This chain connects TRBV28 to TRBJ2-3; as DNA is missing, the TRBD2 call by TCRdb cannot be tested. This CDR3 region has 18 residues. CDR1 and CDR2 from the germline V gene are MDHEN and SYDVKM. The CDR3 sequence is CASSTSSGRLSHTDTQYF.

V is TRBV5-5 and J is TRBJ2-6; TCRdb reports TRBD1, a call that lacks DNA to check it against. The length of the CDR3 is 17 residues. Germline V CDR1 and CDR2: SGHKS, YYEKEE (reference sequence). The CDR3 reads CASSFRDGSSGANVLTF.

The chain links TRBV29-1 to TRBJ1-1; TCRdb calls TRBD1, which cannot be checked without DNA. Germline CDR1 reads SQVTM; CDR2 reads ANQGSEA. The CDR3 loop spans 13 amino acids. The CDR3 here is CSGGTGLNTEAFF. The full variable domain, rest sourced from reference TRBV29-1 and TRBJ1-1, is SAVISQKPSRDICQRGTSLTIQCQVDSQVTMMFWYRQQPGQSLTLIATANQGSEATYESGFVIDKFPISRPNLTFSTLTVSNMSPEDSSIYLCSGGTGLNTEAFFGQGTRLTVV.

The chain uses TRBV13 and TRBJ1-3; TCRdb gives TRBD1 as the D gene, but with no DNA this cannot be confirmed. The CDR3 covers 17 residues. Germline V lookup: CDR1 PRHDT, CDR2 FYEKMQ (reference sequence). The CDR3 reads CASSPWGAGGSGNTIYF.

The J gene is TRBJ2-1, the V gene TRBV7-6; TCRdb picks TRBD1, but there is no DNA to check that call. CDR3 length: 14 residues. The germline V gene has CDR1 SGHVS and CDR2 FNYEAQ. The CDR3 sequence: CASSFNLGGHEQFF. The full variable domain, its missing parts supplied by reference TRBV7-6 and TRBJ2-1, is GAGVSQSPRYKVTKRGQDVALRCDPISGHVSLYWYRQALGQGPEFLTYFNYEAQQDKSGLPNDRFSAERPEGSISTLTIQRTEQRDSAMYRCASSFNLGGHEQFFGPGTRLTVL.

The chain combines TRBV29-1 with TRBJ2-3; TCRdb selects TRBD2, and the lack of DNA leaves this call unchecked. The CDR3 has 13 residues. Germline CDR1 SQVTM, CDR2 ANQGSEA. The CDR3 region is CSASLRPTDTQYF.

J is TRBJ2-7 and V is TRBV29-1; TCRdb's D gene call, TRBD1, goes unchecked for lack of DNA. The CDR3 spans 13 residues. CDR1 and CDR2 from the germline V gene are SQVTM and ANQGSEA. CDR3 in amino acids: CSVWDRASYEQYF.

The V and J genes are TRBV4-1 and TRBJ2-7; checking the TCRdb D call of TRBD1 is not possible without DNA. CDR1 MGHRA and CDR2 YSYEKL come from the germline V gene. CDR3 length: 15 amino acids. Here the CDR3 reads CASSSRDGDLYEQYF.

The V call is TRBV29-1, the J call TRBJ2-3. CDR1 is SQVTM, CDR2 ANQGSEA, per germline. The CDR3 runs to 11 residues. The CDR3 sequence is CSVDDLDTQYF.

The CDR3 sequence: CASSPDSEVQYF. The rearrangement joins TRBV12-3 or TRBV12-4 to TRBJ2-7. The CDR3 length is 12 residues.

V usage is TRBV6-6 and J usage is TRBJ1-4; TCRdb outputs TRBD1, but without DNA this stays unchecked. Germline CDR1 MNHNY, CDR2 SVGAGI (reference sequence). The CDR3 loop spans 14 amino acids. CDR3 amino acids: CASRGAGADEKLFF.

This sequence joins TRBV7-2 and TRBJ2-7; the TRBD1 assignment by TCRdb is unverifiable without DNA. This CDR3 region has 16 residues. In germline, CDR1 is SGHTA, CDR2 FQGNSA. The CDR3 here is CASSFSTRQGAYEQYF.